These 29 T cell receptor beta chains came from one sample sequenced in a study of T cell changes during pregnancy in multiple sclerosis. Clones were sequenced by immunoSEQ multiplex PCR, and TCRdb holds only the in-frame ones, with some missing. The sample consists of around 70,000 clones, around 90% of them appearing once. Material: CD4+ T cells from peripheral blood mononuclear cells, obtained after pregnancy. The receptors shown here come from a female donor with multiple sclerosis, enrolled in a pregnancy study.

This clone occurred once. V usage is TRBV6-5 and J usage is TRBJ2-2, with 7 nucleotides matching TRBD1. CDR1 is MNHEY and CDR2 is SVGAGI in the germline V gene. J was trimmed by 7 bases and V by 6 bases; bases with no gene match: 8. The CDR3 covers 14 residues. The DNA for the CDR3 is TGTGCCAGCAGCCCTACAGGGGTTGTCGGGGAGCTGTTTTTT. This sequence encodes CASSPTGVVGELFF.

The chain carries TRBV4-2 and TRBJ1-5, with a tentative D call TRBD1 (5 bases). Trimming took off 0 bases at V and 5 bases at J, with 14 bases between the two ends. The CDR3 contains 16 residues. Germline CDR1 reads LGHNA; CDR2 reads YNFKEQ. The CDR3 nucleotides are TGTGCCAGCAGCCAAGATCTTCGGGGGAAGTATCAGCCCCAGCATTTT. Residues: CASSQDLRGKYQPQHF.

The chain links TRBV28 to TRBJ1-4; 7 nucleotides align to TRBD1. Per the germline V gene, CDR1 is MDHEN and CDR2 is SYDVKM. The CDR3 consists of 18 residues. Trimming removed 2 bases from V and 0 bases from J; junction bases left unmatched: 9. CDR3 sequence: CASSLRTGAYSTNEKLFF. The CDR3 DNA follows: TGTGCCAGCAGTTTACGGACAGGAGCATATTCAACTAATGAAAAACTGTTTTTT.

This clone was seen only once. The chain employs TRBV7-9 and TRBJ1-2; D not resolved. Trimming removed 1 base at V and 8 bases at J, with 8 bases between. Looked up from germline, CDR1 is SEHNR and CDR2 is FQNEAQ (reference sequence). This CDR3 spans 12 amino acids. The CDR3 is CASSLEQRGYTF. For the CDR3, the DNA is TGTGCCAGCAGCTTAGAGCAGAGGGGCTACACCTTC. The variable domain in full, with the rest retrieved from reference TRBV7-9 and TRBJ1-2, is DTGVSQNPRHKITKRGQNVTFRCDPISEHNRLYWYRQTLGQGPEFLTYFQNEAQLEKSRLLSDRFSAERPKGSFSTLEIQRTEQGDSAMYLCASSLEQRGYTFGSGTRLTVV.

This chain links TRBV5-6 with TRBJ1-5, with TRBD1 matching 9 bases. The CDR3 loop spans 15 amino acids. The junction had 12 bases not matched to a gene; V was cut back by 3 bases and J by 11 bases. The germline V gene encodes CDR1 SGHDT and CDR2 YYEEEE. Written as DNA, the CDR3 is TGTGCCAGCAGCTCCACGGGACAGGGAGGGGGGACCCAGCATTTT. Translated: CASSSTGQGGGTQHF.

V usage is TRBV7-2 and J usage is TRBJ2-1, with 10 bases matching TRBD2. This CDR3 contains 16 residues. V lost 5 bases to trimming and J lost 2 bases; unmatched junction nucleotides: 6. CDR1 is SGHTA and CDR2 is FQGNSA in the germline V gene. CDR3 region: CASSGRTSGTYNEQFF. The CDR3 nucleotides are TGTGCCAGCAGCGGCAGGACTAGCGGAACCTACAATGAGCAGTTCTTC.

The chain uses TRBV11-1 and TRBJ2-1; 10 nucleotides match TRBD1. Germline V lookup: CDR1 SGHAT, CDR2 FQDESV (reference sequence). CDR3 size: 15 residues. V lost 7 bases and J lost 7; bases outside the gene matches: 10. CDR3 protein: CASTKDRGLGNEQFF. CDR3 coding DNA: TGTGCCAGCACCAAAGACAGGGGGCTGGGGAATGAGCAGTTCTTC.

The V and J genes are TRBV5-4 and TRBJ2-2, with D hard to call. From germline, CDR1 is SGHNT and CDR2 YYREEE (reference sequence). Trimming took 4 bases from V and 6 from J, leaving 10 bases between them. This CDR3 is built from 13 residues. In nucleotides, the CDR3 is TGTGCCAGCAGCCTGGCCCGGTCCGGGGAGCTGTTTTTT. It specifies CASSLARSGELFF.

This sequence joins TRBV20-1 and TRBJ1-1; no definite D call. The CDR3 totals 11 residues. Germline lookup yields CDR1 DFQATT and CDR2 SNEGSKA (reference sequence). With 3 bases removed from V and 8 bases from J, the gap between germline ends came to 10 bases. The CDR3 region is CSARGDGEAFF. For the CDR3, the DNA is TGCAGTGCTAGGGGTGACGGGGAAGCTTTCTTT.

CDR3 in DNA: TGTGCCAGCAGCGTAGGAGTGGTCCCCGGGGAGCTGTTTTTT. Its translation is CASSVGVVPGELFF. This sequence joins TRBV9 and TRBJ2-2; D remains unclear. The CDR3 length is 14 residues. Germline V gene lookup returns CDR1 SGDLS and CDR2 YYNGEE. The ends were cut back, 0 bases at V and 6 bases at J, with 9 bases in the middle.

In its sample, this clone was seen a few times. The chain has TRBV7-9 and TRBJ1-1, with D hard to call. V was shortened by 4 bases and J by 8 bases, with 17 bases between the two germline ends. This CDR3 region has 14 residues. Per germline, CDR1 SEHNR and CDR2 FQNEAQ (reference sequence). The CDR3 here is CASSSPRGNLEAFF. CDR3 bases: TGTGCCAGCAGCTCCCCCCGGGGAAATCTCGAAGCTTTCTTT.

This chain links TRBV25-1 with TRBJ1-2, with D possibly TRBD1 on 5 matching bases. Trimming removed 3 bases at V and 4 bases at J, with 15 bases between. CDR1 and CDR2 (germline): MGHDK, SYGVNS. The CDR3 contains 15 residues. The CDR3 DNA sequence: TGTGCCAGCAGTGATAATCTGGGGGGTCCCTATGGCTACACCTTC. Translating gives CASSDNLGGPYGYTF.

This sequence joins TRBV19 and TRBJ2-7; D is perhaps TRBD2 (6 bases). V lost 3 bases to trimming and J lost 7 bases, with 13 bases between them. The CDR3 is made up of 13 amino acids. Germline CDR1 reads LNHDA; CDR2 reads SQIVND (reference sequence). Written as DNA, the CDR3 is TGTGCCAGTAGTATCGGGGCAGGAGGGGAGCAGTACTTC. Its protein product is CASSIGAGGEQYF.

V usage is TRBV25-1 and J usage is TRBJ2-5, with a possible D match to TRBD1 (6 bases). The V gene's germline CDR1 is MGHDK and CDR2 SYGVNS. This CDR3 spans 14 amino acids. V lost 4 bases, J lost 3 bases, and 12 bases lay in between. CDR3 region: CASSVQGVKETQYF. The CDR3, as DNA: TGTGCCAGCAGTGTACAGGGAGTCAAAGAGACCCAGTACTTC.

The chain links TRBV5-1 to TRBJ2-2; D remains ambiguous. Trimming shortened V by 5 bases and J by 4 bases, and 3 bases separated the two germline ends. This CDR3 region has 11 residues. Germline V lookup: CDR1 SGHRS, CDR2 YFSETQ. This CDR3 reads CASRATGELFF. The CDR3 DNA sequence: TGCGCCAGCAGGGCCACCGGGGAGCTGTTTTTT.

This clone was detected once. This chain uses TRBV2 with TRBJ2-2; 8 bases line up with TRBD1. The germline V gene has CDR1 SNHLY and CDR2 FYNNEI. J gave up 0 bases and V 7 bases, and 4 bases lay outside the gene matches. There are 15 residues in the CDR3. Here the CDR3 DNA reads TGTGCCAGCAATCCGACAGGGGCGAACACCGGGGAGCTGTTTTTT. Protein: CASNPTGANTGELFF. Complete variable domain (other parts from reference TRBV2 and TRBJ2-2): EPEVTQTPSHQVTQMGQEVILRCVPISNHLYFYWYRQILGQKVEFLVSFYNNEISEKSEIFDDQFSVERPDGSNFTLKIRSTKLEDSAMYFCASNPTGANTGELFFGEGSRLTVL.

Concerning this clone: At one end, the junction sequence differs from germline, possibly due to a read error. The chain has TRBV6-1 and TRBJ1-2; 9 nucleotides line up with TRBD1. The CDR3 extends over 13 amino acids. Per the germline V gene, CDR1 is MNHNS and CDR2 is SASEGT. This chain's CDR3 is CASSEARQGGGVF. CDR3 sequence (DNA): TGTGCCAGCAGTGAAGCAAGACAGGGGGGGGGAGTCTTC.

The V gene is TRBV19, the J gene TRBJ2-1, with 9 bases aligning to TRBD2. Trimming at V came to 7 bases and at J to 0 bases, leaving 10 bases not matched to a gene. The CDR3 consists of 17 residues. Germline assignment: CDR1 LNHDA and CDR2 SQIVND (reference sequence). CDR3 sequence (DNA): TGTGCCAGTATTAAATCCCATAGCGGGAGCTCCTACAATGAGCAGTTCTTC. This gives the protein CASIKSHSGSSYNEQFF. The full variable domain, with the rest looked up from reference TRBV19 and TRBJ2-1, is DGGITQSPKYLFRKEGQNVTLSCEQNLNHDAMYWYRQDPGQGLRLIYYSQIVNDFQKGDIAEGYSVSREKKESFPLTVTSAQKNPTAFYLCASIKSHSGSSYNEQFFGPGTRLTVL.

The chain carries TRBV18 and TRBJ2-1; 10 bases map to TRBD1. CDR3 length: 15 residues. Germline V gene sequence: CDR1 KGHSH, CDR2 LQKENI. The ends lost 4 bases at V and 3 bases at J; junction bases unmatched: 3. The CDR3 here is CASSLRDRGYNEQFF. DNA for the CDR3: TGTGCCAGCTCACTCCGGGACAGGGGCTACAATGAGCAGTTCTTC. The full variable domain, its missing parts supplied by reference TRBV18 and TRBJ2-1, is NAGVMQNPRHLVRRRGQEARLRCSPMKGHSHVYWYRQLPEEGLKFMVYLQKENIIDESGMPKERFSAEFPKEGPSILRIQQVVRGDSAAYFCASSLRDRGYNEQFFGPGTRLTVL.

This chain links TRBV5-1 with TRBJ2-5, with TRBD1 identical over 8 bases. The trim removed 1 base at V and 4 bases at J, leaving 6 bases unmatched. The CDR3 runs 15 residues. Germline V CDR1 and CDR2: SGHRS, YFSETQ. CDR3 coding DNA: TGCGCCAGCAGCTTGAACAGGGGGGACCGAGAGACCCAGTACTTC. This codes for CASSLNRGDRETQYF.

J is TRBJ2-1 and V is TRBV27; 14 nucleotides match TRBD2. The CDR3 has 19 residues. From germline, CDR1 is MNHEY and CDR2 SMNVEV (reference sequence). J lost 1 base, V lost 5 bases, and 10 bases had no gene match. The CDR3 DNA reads TGTGCCAGCAGTGCACCCGGGACTAGCGGGAGTTGGTCCTACAATGAGCAGTTCTTC. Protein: CASSAPGTSGSWSYNEQFF.

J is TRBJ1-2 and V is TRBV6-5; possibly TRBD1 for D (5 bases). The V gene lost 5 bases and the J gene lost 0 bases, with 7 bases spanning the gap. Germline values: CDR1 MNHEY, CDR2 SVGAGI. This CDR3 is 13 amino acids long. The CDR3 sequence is CASSRQPNYGYTF. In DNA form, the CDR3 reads TGTGCCAGCAGTCGACAGCCTAACTATGGCTACACCTTC.

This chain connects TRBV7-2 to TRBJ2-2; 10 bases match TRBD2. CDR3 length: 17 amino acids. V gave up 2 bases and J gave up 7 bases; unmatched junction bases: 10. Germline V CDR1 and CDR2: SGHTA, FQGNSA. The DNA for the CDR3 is TGTGCCAGCAGCTTATTCGCACTAGCGGGATTGAGCGGGGAGCTGTTTTTT. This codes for CASSLFALAGLSGELFF.

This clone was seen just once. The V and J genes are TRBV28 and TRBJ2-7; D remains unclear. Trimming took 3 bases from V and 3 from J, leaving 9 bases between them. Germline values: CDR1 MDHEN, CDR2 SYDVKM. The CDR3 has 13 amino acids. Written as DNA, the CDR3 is TGTGCCAGCAGTTTGGGCCCTCGCTACGAGCAGTACTTC. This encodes CASSLGPRYEQYF.

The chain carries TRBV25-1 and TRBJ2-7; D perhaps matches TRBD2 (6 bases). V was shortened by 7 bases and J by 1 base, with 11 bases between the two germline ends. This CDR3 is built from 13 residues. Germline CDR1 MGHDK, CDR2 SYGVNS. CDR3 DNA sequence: TGTGCCAGCACCTACGGGGGTTCCTACGAGCAGTACTTC. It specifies CASTYGGSYEQYF.

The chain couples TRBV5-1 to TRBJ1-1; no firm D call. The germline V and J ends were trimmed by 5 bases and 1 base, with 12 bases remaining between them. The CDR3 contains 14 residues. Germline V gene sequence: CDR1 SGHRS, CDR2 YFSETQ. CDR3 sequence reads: CASRPSPENTEAFF. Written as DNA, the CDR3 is TGCGCCAGCAGACCATCCCCAGAGAACACTGAAGCTTTCTTT.

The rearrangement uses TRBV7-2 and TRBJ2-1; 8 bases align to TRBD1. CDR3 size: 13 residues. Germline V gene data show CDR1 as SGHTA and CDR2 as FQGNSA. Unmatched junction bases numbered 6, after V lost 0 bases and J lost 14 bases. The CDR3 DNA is TGTGCCAGCAGCTTAGCGAGGGGACAGGAGGAGTTCTTC. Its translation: CASSLARGQEEFF.

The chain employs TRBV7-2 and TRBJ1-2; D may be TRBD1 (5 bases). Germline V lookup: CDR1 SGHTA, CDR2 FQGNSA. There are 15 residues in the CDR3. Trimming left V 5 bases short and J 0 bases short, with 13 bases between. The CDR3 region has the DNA TGTGCCAGCAGCCCGACCTGGGGGGCTAACTATGGCTACACCTTC. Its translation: CASSPTWGANYGYTF.

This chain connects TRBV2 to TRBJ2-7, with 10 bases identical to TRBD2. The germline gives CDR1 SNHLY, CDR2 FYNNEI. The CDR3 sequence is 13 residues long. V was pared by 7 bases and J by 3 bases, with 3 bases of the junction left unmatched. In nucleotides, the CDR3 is TGTGCCAGCACAAGGACTAGCGGCTACGAGCAGTACTTC. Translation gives CASTRTSGYEQYF. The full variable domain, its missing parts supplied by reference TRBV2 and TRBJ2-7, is EPEVTQTPSHQVTQMGQEVILRCVPISNHLYFYWYRQILGQKVEFLVSFYNNEISEKSEIFDDQFSVERPDGSNFTLKIRSTKLEDSAMYFCASTRTSGYEQYFGPGTRLTVT.